A selection of T cell receptor beta chains follows, all from one sample in a study of vaccination and CD4 T cells after COVID-19. The antigens for these receptors are not known. A single record per CDR3 protein comes from TCRdb applying MiXCR to the PCR reads. The sample holds 15,000 to 25,000 distinct CDR3 sequences, just under 55% seen once. Sequencing was performed on CD4+ T cells from blood, cultured in vitro. These receptors all stem from a human donor who had recovered from COVID-19. The CDR3 runs from the conserved cysteine through the conserved F or W. D genes are given only for firm matches. A row's size may be missing; if present it is once, few, many or a size class.

CSALQGMNTEAFF,TGCAGTGCTCTTCAGGGCATGAACACTGAAGCTTTCTTT,TRBJ1-1,NA,NA,13,TRBV20-1
CASSLSPDSSSYEQYF,TGTGCCAGCAGTTTATCGCCGGACAGCAGCTCCTACGAGCAGTACTTC,TRBJ2-7,NA,few,16,TRBV27
CASSLGTGNTEAFF,TGTGCCAGCAGTTTAGGGACGGGAAACACTGAAGCTTTCTTT,TRBJ1-1,NA,NA,14,TRBV12-3/TRBV12-4
CASSQEDSTSGSTDTQYF,TGCGCCAGCAGCCAAGAGGATTCGACTAGCGGGAGCACAGATACGCAGTATTTT,TRBJ2-3,TRBD2,NA,18,TRBV4-1
CSATPRGTSYEQYF,TGCAGTGCTACTCCCCGCGGGACTAGTTACGAGCAGTACTTC,TRBJ2-7,TRBD2,NA,14,TRBV20-1
CATSRATSGSWNEQFF,TGTGCCACCAGCAGGGCCACTAGCGGGAGTTGGAATGAGCAGTTCTTC,TRBJ2-1,TRBD2,NA,16,TRBV15
CASSLFRGKNTEAFF,TGTGCCAGCAGTTTATTCAGGGGCAAGAACACTGAAGCTTTCTTT,TRBJ1-1,NA,few,15,TRBV27
CASSVQGGATF,TGTGCCAGCAGCGTCCAGGGGGGAGCAACCTTC,TRBJ1-2,TRBD1,few,11,TRBV11-2
CASSLGGTDTQYF,TGTGCCAGCAGCTTAGGGGGCACAGATACGCAGTATTTT,TRBJ2-3,NA,NA,13,TRBV7-8
CASSQRQGRHEKLFF,TGTGCCAGCAGCCAGCGACAGGGAAGGCATGAAAAACTGTTTTTT,TRBJ1-4,TRBD1,NA,15,TRBV14
CASSFGAGSSSYNEQFF,TGTGCCAGCAGCTTCGGGGCAGGGTCGAGCTCCTACAATGAGCAGTTCTTC,TRBJ2-1,NA,NA,17,TRBV5-4
CASSLDQGTKNIQYF,TGTGCCAGCAGCTTGGATCAGGGGACCAAAAACATTCAGTACTTC,TRBJ2-4,NA,NA,15,TRBV5-4
CAISRDRDTGELFF,TGTGCCATCAGCCGGGACAGGGACACCGGGGAGCTGTTTTTT,TRBJ2-2,TRBD1,NA,14,TRBV10-3
CSLLSGRVGQQFF,TGCAGCTTGCTAAGCGGGAGGGTCGGTCAGCAGTTCTTC,TRBJ2-1,TRBD2,NA,13,TRBV20-1
CASGLGNEQFF,TGTGCTAGTGGTTTGGGCAATGAGCAGTTCTTC,TRBJ2-1,NA,NA,11,TRBV12-5
CSPRWGPQETQYF,TGCAGTCCCAGATGGGGGCCCCAAGAGACCCAGTACTTC,TRBJ2-5,NA,few,13,TRBV20-1
CSVPGFARVRVPDTQYF,TGCAGTGTCCCGGGATTTGCGCGGGTGAGGGTCCCAGATACGCAGTATTTT,TRBJ2-3,NA,NA,17,TRBV20-1
CASSPTSGASTDTQYF,TGTGCCAGCAGCCCAACTAGCGGGGCTAGCACAGATACGCAGTATTTT,TRBJ2-3,TRBD2,NA,16,TRBV7-2
CASRAGTSGTGTQETQYF,TGTGCCAGCAGGGCCGGGACGTCCGGGACAGGGACACAAGAGACCCAGTACTTC,TRBJ2-5,TRBD1,NA,18,TRBV6-1
CASRLAGEPNEQFF,TGTGCCAGCAGACTAGCGGGAGAGCCCAATGAGCAGTTCTTC,TRBJ2-1,TRBD2,once,14,TRBV6-2/TRBV6-3
CASSARQSLSSYNEQFF,TGTGCCAGCAGCGCCCGACAGTCCCTAAGCTCCTACAATGAGCAGTTCTTC,TRBJ2-1,NA,few,17,TRBV12-3/TRBV12-4
CASSRGQRLDSGANVLTF,TGTGCCAGCAGTAGGGGGCAGCGGCTTGACTCTGGGGCCAACGTCCTGACTTTC,TRBJ2-6,TRBD1,NA,18,TRBV27